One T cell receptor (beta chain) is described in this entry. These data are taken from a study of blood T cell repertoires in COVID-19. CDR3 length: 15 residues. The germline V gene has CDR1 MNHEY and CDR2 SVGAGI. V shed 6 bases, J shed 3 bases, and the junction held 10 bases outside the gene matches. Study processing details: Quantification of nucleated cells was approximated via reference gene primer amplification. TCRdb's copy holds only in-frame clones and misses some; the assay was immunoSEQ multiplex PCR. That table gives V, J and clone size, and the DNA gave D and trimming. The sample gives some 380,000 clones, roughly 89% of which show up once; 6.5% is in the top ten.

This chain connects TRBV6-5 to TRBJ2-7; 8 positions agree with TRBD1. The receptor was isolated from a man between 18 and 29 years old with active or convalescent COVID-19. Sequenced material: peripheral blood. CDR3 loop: CASRTNGQGHYEQYF. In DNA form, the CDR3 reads TGTGCCAGCAGAACAAACGGACAGGGACACTACGAGCAGTACTTC.